Below, 9 T cell receptor beta chains from the same sample are listed, as sequenced in a study of shared clonotypes between healthy human individuals. Sequenced by immunoSEQ multiplex PCR; TCRdb stores in-frame clones only, minus some. Of roughly 2.6 million clones listed, around 90% are singletons. Input material: naive CD4+ T cells sorted from blood. The subset was: CD45RA+ positively selected. Receptor source: a man between 18 and 29 years old in good health.

This clone was found a few times. Additional DNA sequences in this sample encode the identical CDR3. This sequence joins TRBV15 and TRBJ1-5; no definite D call. Per the germline V gene, CDR1 is LNHNV and CDR2 is YYDKDF (reference sequence). V was pared by 0 bases and J by 2 bases, with 8 bases between. CDR3 length: 15 residues. The CDR3 DNA sequence: TGTGCCACCAGCAGAGATCGTGTGGGCAATCAGCCCCAGCATTTT. This codes for CATSRDRVGNQPQHF.

The chain combines TRBV20-1 with TRBJ2-7; D may be TRBD2 (5 bases). V lost 6 bases and J lost 9, with 12 bases in between. Germline CDR1 and CDR2: DFQATT and SNEGSKA (reference sequence). The CDR3 sequence is 10 residues long. The CDR3 protein is CSARAPGQYF. DNA of the CDR3: TGCAGTGCGAGGGCCCCGGGGCAGTACTTC.

About this clone itself: The same CDR3 arises from other DNA sequences in this sample as well. CDR3 sequence: CASRQNTGELFF. For the CDR3, the DNA is TGTGCCAGCAGACAGAACACCGGGGAGCTGTTTTTT. The chain employs TRBV6-1 and TRBJ2-2; D unresolved. Per germline, CDR1 MNHNS and CDR2 SASEGT. The V end lost 6 bases, the J end lost 1 base, and 3 bases lay between the germline ends. CDR3 length: 12 residues.

V gene TRBV28 combines with J gene TRBJ2-2; unclear D gene. The CDR3 covers 15 residues. Trimming removed 4 bases from V and 4 bases from J, with 13 bases in between. The germline gives CDR1 MDHEN, CDR2 SYDVKM. DNA for the CDR3: TGTGCCAGCAGTTGGTCAGGAGTGGGCACCGGGGAGCTGTTTTTT. This sequence encodes CASSWSGVGTGELFF.

This clone was counted a single time. The rearrangement joins TRBV6-6 to TRBJ1-6; weak D call: TRBD1 (6 bases). Germline values: CDR1 MNHNY, CDR2 SVGAGI (reference sequence). This CDR3 comprises 15 residues. The V end was cut by 4 bases, the J end by 6 bases, with 13 bases between. CDR3 region: CASSSQDSGNSPLHF. The CDR3 bases are TGTGCCAGCAGTTCCCAGGACAGCGGTAATTCACCCCTCCACTTT.

Notes on this clone: Additional DNA sequences in this sample encode the identical CDR3. The rearrangement links TRBV5-1 to TRBJ1-1; D remains unclear. CDR3 length equals 14 residues. Between the trimmed V and J ends, which lost 3 bases and 0 bases, there was a span of 9 bases. Germline V gene data show CDR1 as SGHRS and CDR2 as YFSETQ. The CDR3 DNA follows: TGCGCCAGCAGCTCGGACCGAGTGAACACTGAAGCTTTCTTT. Its protein product is CASSSDRVNTEAFF.

This chain links TRBV11-2 with TRBJ2-2; unclear D gene. Germline CDR1 SGHAT, CDR2 FQNNGV. The V end lost 7 bases, the J end lost 7 bases, and 7 bases lay between the germline ends. The CDR3 loop spans 11 amino acids. The CDR3 spells CASTQGGELFF. DNA for the CDR3: TGTGCCAGCACCCAAGGCGGGGAGCTGTTTTTT.

The gene calls are TRBV7-2 and TRBJ1-1; D perhaps matches TRBD1 (5 bases). The length of the CDR3 is 15 residues. CDR1 and CDR2 from the germline V gene are SGHTA and FQGNSA. Trimming removed 4 bases at V and 4 bases at J, with 16 bases between. CDR3 loop: CASSSVSRDPTEAFF. CDR3 sequence (DNA): TGTGCCAGCAGCTCAGTAAGCAGGGACCCCACTGAAGCTTTCTTT.

The chain couples TRBV7-2 to TRBJ2-1; 9 positions match TRBD2. J gave up 12 bases and V 10 bases, and 16 bases lay outside the gene matches. Looked up from germline, CDR1 is SGHTA and CDR2 is FQGNSA. The CDR3 runs 14 residues. CDR3 region: CAIGALAGPGGQFF. CDR3 DNA sequence: TGTGCCATCGGGGCGCTAGCGGGACCGGGGGGGCAGTTCTTC.